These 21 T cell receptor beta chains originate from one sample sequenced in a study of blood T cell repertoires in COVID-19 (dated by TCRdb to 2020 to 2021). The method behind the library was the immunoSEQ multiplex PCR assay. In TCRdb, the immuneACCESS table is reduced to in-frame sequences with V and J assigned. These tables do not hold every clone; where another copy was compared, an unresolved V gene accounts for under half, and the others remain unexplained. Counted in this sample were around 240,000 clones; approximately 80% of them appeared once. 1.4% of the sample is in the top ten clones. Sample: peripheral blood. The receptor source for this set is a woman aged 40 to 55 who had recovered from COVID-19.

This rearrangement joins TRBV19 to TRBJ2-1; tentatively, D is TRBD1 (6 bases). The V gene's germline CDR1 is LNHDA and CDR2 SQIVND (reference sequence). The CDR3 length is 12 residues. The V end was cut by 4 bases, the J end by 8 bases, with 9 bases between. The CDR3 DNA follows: TGTGCCAGTAGTACCCAGGGGCATGAGCAGTTCTTC. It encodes CASSTQGHEQFF.

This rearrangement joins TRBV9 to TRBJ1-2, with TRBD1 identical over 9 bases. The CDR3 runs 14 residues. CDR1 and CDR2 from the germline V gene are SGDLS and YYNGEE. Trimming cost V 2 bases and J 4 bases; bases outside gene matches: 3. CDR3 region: CASSVGQGPYGYTF. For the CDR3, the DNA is TGTGCCAGCAGCGTCGGACAGGGGCCCTATGGCTACACCTTC. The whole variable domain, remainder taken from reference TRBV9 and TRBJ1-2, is DSGVTQTPKHLITATGQRVTLRCSPRSGDLSVYWYQQSLDQGLQFLIQYYNGEERAKGNILERFSAQQFPDLHSELNLSSLELGDSALYFCASSVGQGPYGYTFGSGTRLTVV.

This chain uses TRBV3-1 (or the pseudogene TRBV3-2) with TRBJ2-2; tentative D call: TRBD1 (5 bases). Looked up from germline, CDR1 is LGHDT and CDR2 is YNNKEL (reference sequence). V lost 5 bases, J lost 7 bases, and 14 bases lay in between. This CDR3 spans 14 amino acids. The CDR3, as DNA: TGTGCCAGCAGCTTCTATCAACAGGTCGGGGAGCTGTTTTTT. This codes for CASSFYQQVGELFF.

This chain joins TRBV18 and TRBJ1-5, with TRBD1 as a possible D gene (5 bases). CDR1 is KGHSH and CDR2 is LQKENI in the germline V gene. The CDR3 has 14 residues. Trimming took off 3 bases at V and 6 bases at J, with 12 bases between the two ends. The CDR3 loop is CASSPTSGGQPQHF. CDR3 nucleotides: TGTGCCAGCTCACCGACGTCCGGGGGTCAGCCCCAGCATTTT.

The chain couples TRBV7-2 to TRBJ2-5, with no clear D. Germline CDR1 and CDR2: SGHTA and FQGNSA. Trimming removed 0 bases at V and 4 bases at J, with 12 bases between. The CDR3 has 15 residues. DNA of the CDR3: TGTGCCAGCAGCTTAGCGCCTAGTGGTAGAGAGACCCAGTACTTC. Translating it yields CASSLAPSGRETQYF.

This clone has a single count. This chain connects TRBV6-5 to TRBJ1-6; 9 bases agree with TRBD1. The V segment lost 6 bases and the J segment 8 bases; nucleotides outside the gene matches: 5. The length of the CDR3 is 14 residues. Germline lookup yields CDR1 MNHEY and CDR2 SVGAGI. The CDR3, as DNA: TGTGCCAGCAGGGACGGGACAGGGTATTCACCCCTCCACTTT. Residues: CASRDGTGYSPLHF.

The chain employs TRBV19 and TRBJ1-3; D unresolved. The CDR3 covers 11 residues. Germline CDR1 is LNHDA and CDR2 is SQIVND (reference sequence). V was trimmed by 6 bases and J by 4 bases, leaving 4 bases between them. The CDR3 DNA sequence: TGTGCCAGTAGCCTGGGAAACACCATATATTTT. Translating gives CASSLGNTIYF.

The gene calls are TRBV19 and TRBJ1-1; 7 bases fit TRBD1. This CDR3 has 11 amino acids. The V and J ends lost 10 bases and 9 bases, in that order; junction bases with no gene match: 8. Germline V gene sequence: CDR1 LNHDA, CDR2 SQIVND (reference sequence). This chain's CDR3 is CATFPGQKAFF. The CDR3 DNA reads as TGTGCCACCTTCCCGGGACAGAAAGCTTTCTTT.

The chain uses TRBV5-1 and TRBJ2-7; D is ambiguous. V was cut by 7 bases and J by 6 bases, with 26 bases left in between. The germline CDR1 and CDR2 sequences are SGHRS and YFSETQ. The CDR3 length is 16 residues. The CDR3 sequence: CASQHSGRMSVGEQYF. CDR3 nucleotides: TGCGCCAGCCAACACTCCGGCAGGATGAGTGTGGGCGAGCAGTACTTC.

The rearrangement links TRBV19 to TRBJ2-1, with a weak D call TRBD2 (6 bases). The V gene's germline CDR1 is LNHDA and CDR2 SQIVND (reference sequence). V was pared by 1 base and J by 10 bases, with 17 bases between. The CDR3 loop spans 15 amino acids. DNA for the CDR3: TGTGCCAGTAGTATAGTGGGAGGTGCAGGGTACGAGCAGTTCTTC. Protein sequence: CASSIVGGAGYEQFF.

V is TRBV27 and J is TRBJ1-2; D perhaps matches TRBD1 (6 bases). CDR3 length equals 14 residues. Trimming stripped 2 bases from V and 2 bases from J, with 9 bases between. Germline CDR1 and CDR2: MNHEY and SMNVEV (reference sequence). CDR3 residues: CASSLHTGNYGYTF. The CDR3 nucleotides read TGTGCCAGCAGTTTACATACAGGGAACTATGGCTACACCTTC.

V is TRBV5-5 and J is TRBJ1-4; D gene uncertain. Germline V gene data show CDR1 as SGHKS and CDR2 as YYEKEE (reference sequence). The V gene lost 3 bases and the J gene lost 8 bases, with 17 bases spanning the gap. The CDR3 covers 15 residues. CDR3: CASSSRTEVSEKLFF. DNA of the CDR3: TGTGCCAGCAGCTCCCGAACCGAGGTGTCCGAAAAACTGTTTTTT.

CDR3 nucleotide sequence: TGTGCCAGCAGCTCAACCCCACAGATGAATTCACCCCTCCACTTT. Amino acids: CASSSTPQMNSPLHF. V gene TRBV7-8 combines with J gene TRBJ1-6; no definite D call. Trimming took 4 bases from V and 7 from J, leaving 14 bases between them. The CDR3 is 15 amino acids. Per germline, CDR1 SGHVS and CDR2 FQNEAQ. Filled out from reference TRBV7-8 and TRBJ1-6, the complete variable domain reads GAGVSQSPRYKVAKRGQDVALRCDPISGHVSLFWYQQALGQGPEFLTYFQNEAQLDKSGLPSDRFFAERPEGSVSTLKIQRTQQEDSAVYLCASSSTPQMNSPLHFGNGTRLTVT.

The CDR3 region has the DNA TGTGCCAGCAGCCTGACGAGTGGGGCGAGGGAGCAGTACTTC. Translated: CASSLTSGAREQYF. V is TRBV11-2 and J is TRBJ2-7, with D perhaps TRBD1 (5 bases). V was pared by 5 bases and J by 7 bases, with 18 bases between. The V gene's germline CDR1 is SGHAT and CDR2 FQNNGV. The CDR3 runs to 14 residues.

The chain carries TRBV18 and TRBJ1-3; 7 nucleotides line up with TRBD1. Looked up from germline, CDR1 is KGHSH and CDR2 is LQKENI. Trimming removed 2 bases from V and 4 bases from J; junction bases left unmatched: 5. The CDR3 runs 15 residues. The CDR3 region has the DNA TGTGCCAGCTCACCAATGACAGGGTCGGGAAACACCATATATTTT. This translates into CASSPMTGSGNTIYF.

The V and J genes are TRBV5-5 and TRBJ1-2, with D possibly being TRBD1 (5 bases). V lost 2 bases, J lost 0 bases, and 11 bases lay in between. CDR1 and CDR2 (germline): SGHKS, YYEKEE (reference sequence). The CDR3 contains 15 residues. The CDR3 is CASSLQAYANYGYTF. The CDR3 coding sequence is TGTGCCAGCAGCTTACAGGCCTATGCTAACTATGGCTACACCTTC.

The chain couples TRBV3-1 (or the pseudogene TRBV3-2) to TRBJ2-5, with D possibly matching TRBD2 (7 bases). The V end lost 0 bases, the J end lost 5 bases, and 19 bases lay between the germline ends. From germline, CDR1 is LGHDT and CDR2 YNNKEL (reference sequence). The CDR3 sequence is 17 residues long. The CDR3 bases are TGTGCCAGCAGCCAAGATCCCTTCGGGGGGCCGGGGGAGACCCAGTACTTC. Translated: CASSQDPFGGPGETQYF.

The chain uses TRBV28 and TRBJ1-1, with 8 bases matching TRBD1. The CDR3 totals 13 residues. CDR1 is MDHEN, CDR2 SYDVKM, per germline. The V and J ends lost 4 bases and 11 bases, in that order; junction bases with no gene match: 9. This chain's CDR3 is CASSSVDRGRAFF. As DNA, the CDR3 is TGTGCCAGCAGTTCCGTCGACAGGGGTCGTGCTTTCTTT.

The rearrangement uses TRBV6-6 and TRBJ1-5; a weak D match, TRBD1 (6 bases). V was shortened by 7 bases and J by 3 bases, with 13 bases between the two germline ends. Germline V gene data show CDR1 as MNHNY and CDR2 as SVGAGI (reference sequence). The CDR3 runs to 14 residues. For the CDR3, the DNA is TGTGCCAGCACTAAACAGGGAAACAATCAGCCCCAGCATTTT. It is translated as CASTKQGNNQPQHF.

The CDR3 spells CATRQGTYYEQYF. The DNA for the CDR3 is TGTGCCACTCGACAGGGAACGTACTACGAGCAGTACTTC. The chain uses TRBV19 and TRBJ2-7; 7 bases are a match to TRBD1. The V gene's germline CDR1 is LNHDA and CDR2 SQIVND (reference sequence). The trim removed 10 bases at V and 3 bases at J, leaving 9 bases unmatched. The CDR3 spans 13 residues.

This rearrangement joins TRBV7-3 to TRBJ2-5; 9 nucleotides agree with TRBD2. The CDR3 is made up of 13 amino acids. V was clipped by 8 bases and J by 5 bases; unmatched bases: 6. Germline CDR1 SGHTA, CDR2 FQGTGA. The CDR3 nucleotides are TGTGCCAGCTCGGGACTAGCTGGTGAGACCCAGTACTTC. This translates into CASSGLAGETQYF.